This is a list of T cell receptor beta chains from one sample in a study of shared clonotypes between healthy human individuals. Profiled with immunoSEQ multiplex PCR; TCRdb holds only in-frame clones, not every one. The repertoire holds about 95,000 clones, with roughly two thirds as singletons. The specimen was memory CD8+ T cells sorted from blood. These receptors came from a man aged 25-45 years in good health. Both conserved end residues are part of each CDR3. A D gene is named only where the DNA matches it firmly. Not all rows give a size; the values are once, few, many and, for expanded clones, a class.

-	TRBJ2-2	few	TRBV29-1	CSVVGRSGEANTGELFF	TGCAGCGTTGTCGGTAGGTCAGGAGAAGCGAACACCGGGGAGCTGTTTTTT
-	TRBJ2-3	-	TRBV7-8	CASSLILMGHQPSTDTQYF	TGTGCCAGCAGCTTAATATTAATGGGACACCAACCTAGCACAGATACGCAGTATTTT
-	TRBJ2-1	few	TRBV13	CASSQRGAQGPSPTLSEQFF	TGTGCCAGCAGCCAAAGGGGCGCGCAGGGGCCGTCTCCGACTCTATCCGAGCAGTTCTTC
TRBD1	TRBJ2-4	once	TRBV18	CASSTGGTAKNIQYF	TGTGCCAGCTCGACAGGGGGCACGGCCAAAAACATTCAGTACTTC
-	TRBJ2-7	few	TRBV29-1	CSVAPQRADEQYF	TGCAGCGTCGCACCCCAGCGAGCAGACGAGCAGTACTTC
TRBD1	TRBJ2-3	-	TRBV9	CASSVAGTGTDTQYF	TGTGCCAGCAGCGTCGCCGGGACAGGCACAGATACGCAGTATTTT
-	TRBJ2-1	few	TRBV7-6	CASRRTGGGAYNEQFF	TGTGCCAGCAGAAGAACGGGGGGCGGGGCGTACAATGAGCAGTTCTTC
-	TRBJ2-1	-	TRBV4-3	CASSWTAANEQFF	TGCGCCAGCAGCTGGACAGCAGCTAATGAGCAGTTCTTC
TRBD1	TRBJ2-5	-	TRBV6-5	CASKWQGVELETQYF	TGTGCCAGCAAGTGGCAGGGGGTAGAGTTAGAGACCCAGTACTTC
-	TRBJ1-1	-	TRBV5-1	CASSLGAQAAFF	TGCGCCAGCAGCTTGGGTGCGCAGGCGGCTTTCTTT
-	TRBJ2-4	-	TRBV15	CATSRGVGAEKNIQYF	TGTGCCACCAGCAGAGGAGTAGGGGCAGAAAAAAACATTCAGTACTTC
TRBD2	TRBJ2-7	-	TRBV5-1	CASSSWIWEASGTYEQYF	TGCGCCAGCAGCTCTTGGATTTGGGAGGCTAGCGGGACCTACGAGCAGTACTTC
-	TRBJ1-4	many	TRBV9	CASAQNPTETNEKLFF	TGTGCCAGCGCCCAAAACCCGACAGAAACTAATGAAAAACTGTTTTTT
-	TRBJ2-1	-	TRBV29-1	CSVVLYEQFF	TGCAGCGTTGTGTTGTATGAGCAGTTCTTC
TRBD2	TRBJ2-2	few	TRBV4-2	CASSSGSEAGELFF	TGTGCCAGCAGCAGCGGGAGCGAGGCCGGGGAGCTGTTTTTT
TRBD1	TRBJ1-5	-	TRBV19	CASAYRTGGGNQPQHF	TGTGCCAGCGCCTACCGGACAGGGGGGGGCAATCAGCCCCAGCATTTT
-	TRBJ1-1	-	TRBV7-9	CASSLGIGTNTEAFF	TGTGCCAGCAGCTTAGGGATAGGGACCAACACTGAAGCTTTCTTT
TRBD2	TRBJ2-2	-	TRBV28	CASSPPPGTRGLGGELFF	TGTGCCAGCAGTCCACCGCCCGGGACTAGAGGTCTTGGCGGGGAGCTGTTTTTT
-	TRBJ2-1	few	TRBV28	CASSSIHYRSYNEQFF	TGTGCCAGCAGTTCTATTCACTACCGCTCCTACAATGAGCAGTTCTTC
TRBD1	TRBJ1-2	few	TRBV7-2	CASSLPGQGAYGYTF	TGTGCCAGCAGCTTACCCGGACAGGGGGCATATGGCTACACCTTC
TRBD2	TRBJ2-7	many	TRBV28	CASIITSGSYEQYF	TGTGCCAGCATTATAACTAGCGGGAGTTACGAGCAGTACTTC
-	TRBJ1-1	-	TRBV19	CASSSNKNTEAFF	TGTGCCAGTAGTTCCAACAAGAACACTGAAGCTTTCTTT
-	TRBJ2-2	-	TRBV7-3	CASSSTGGWTGELFF	TGTGCCAGCAGCTCTACAGGAGGGTGGACCGGGGAGCTGTTTTTT
-	TRBJ2-2	-	TRBV7-9	CASSLAPANTGELFF	TGTGCCAGCAGCTTAGCGCCAGCGAACACCGGGGAGCTGTTTTTT
TRBD2	TRBJ2-3	-	TRBV4-1	CASSQVGTSGDTQYF	TGCGCCAGCAGCCAAGTGGGGACTAGCGGTGATACGCAGTATTTT
-	TRBJ2-1	-	TRBV29-1	CSVGGALGTSSYNEQFF	TGCAGCGTTGGCGGGGCCTTGGGAACGAGCTCCTACAATGAGCAGTTCTTC
-	TRBJ2-1	few	TRBV11-2	CASSLAGAVIF	TGTGCCAGCAGCTTAGCGGGAGCGGTCATCTTC
TRBD2	TRBJ2-1	-	TRBV28	CATKKAGGPSNEQFF	TGTGCCACAAAAAAAGCGGGAGGGCCGTCGAATGAGCAGTTCTTC
-	TRBJ2-1	-	TRBV11-2	CASSLTVGARVYNEQFF	TGTGCCAGCAGCTTAACAGTCGGGGCCCGCGTTTACAATGAGCAGTTCTTC
-	TRBJ2-2	-	TRBV7-9	CASSPRSLNTGELFF	TGTGCCAGCAGCCCCCGTAGCCTGAACACCGGGGAGCTGTTTTTT
-	TRBJ2-7	-	TRBV7-9	CASSSRGSDRPYEQYF	TGTGCCAGCAGTTCCCGGGGAAGCGACAGGCCCTACGAGCAGTACTTC
TRBD1	TRBJ2-7	few	TRBV12-5	CASGSGTGGIYEQYF	TGTGCTAGTGGTTCCGGGACAGGGGGGATCTACGAGCAGTACTTC
-	TRBJ2-6	few	TRBV4-3	CASSQDRRAGANVLTF	TGCGCCAGCAGCCAAGATAGAAGGGCTGGGGCCAACGTCCTGACTTTC
-	TRBJ2-5	-	TRBV5-4	CASSFSGAQETQYF	TGTGCCAGCAGCTTTTCAGGGGCCCAAGAGACCCAGTACTTC
TRBD2	TRBJ2-7	-	TRBV4-1	CASSQGSSGIGYEQYF	TGCGCCAGCAGCCAAGGGAGTAGCGGGATTGGGTACGAGCAGTACTTC
TRBD1	TRBJ2-1	-	TRBV25-1	CASSGQLTGVLYNEQFF	TGTGCCAGCAGTGGGCAATTGACAGGGGTCCTTTACAATGAGCAGTTCTTC
TRBD1	TRBJ2-2	-	TRBV28	CASGQGGGELFF	TGTGCCAGCGGACAGGGCGGCGGGGAGCTGTTTTTT
-	TRBJ2-3	-	TRBV11-2	CASSLGTRADTQYF	TGTGCCAGCAGCTTAGGTACGAGGGCAGATACGCAGTATTTT
-	TRBJ2-1	few	TRBV4-1	CASSQDGSSYNEQFF	TGCGCCAGCAGCCAAGATGGGAGCTCCTACAATGAGCAGTTCTTC
TRBD1	TRBJ2-1	-	TRBV7-2	CASSLGSGQSSYNEQFF	TGTGCCAGCAGCTTAGGATCGGGACAGAGCTCCTACAATGAGCAGTTCTTC
-	TRBJ2-3	-	TRBV5-6	CASSLGMDTDTQYF	TGTGCCAGCAGCTTGGGTATGGACACAGATACGCAGTATTTT
TRBD2	TRBJ2-6	few	TRBV28	CASSLTTSAAGANVLTF	TGTGCCAGCAGTTTAACGACTAGCGCAGCTGGGGCCAACGTCCTGACTTTC
TRBD2	TRBJ2-1	-	TRBV7-9	CASSPGTSGREQFF	TGTGCCAGCAGCCCAGGGACTAGCGGGAGAGAGCAGTTCTTC
-	TRBJ2-1	-	TRBV7-9	CASSRPGSYNEQFF	TGTGCCAGCAGCCGACCGGGTTCCTACAATGAGCAGTTCTTC
TRBD2	TRBJ2-5	few	TRBV13	CASSHNLRLAGDQETQYF	TGTGCCAGCAGCCACAACTTAAGACTAGCGGGAGATCAAGAGACCCAGTACTTC
TRBD2	TRBJ2-1	many	TRBV28	CASINRLGLAGGEQFF	TGTGCCAGCATTAATCGATTGGGGCTAGCGGGTGGTGAGCAGTTCTTC
-	TRBJ2-1	once	TRBV27	CASSSGGELANEQFF	TGTGCCAGCAGTAGTGGGGGAGAATTAGCCAATGAGCAGTTCTTC
-	TRBJ2-7	-	TRBV9	CASSPSLSYEQYF	TGTGCCAGCAGCCCCTCTCTCAGCTACGAGCAGTACTTC
TRBD2	TRBJ2-1	-	TRBV27	CASRLAGASYNEQFF	TGTGCCAGCAGGCTAGCGGGCGCAAGCTACAATGAGCAGTTCTTC
-	TRBJ2-7	few	TRBV28	CASSLLNYEQYF	TGTGCCAGCAGTCTCTTGAACTACGAGCAGTACTTC
-	TRBJ1-2	-	TRBV5-1	CASSLDGQIYGYTF	TGCGCCAGCAGCTTGGACGGACAGATCTATGGCTACACCTTC